The clone carrying this T cell receptor beta chain is termed medium-sized. Its antigen is not known. Sequenced by immunoSEQ multiplex PCR; TCRdb stores in-frame clones only, minus some. The repertoire holds around 200,000 clones, with roughly three quarters as singletons. This record comes from a study of cytotoxic CD8 clonotypes in ibrutinib-treated CLL. Study outcomes and limitations: For progressing versus sustained-remission patients, sampling times were not the same. Pretreatment clonality was elevated relative to age-matched healthy donors and paralleled circulating CD8+ T-cell counts. Clonality showed a rise at ibrutinib response that reversed toward baseline at progression.

Trimming shortened V by 7 bases and J by 1 base, and 10 bases separated the two germline ends. The CDR3 consists of 13 residues. The germline gives CDR1 LNHDA, CDR2 SQIVND (reference sequence). This sequence joins TRBV19 and TRBJ1-1; D may be TRBD1 (5 bases). This specimen consisted of PBMCs, obtained after 12 months of ibrutinib treatment. The sequence came from a human donor with chronic lymphocytic leukemia. The CDR3 bases are TGTGCCAGTAACCCAGGGTGGAACACTGAAGCTTTCTTT. As protein: CASNPGWNTEAFF.